This TCR beta chain was captured by sequencing in a study of blood T cell repertoires in COVID-19. CDR1 SGDLS and CDR2 YYNGEE come from the germline V gene. Trimming took off 3 bases at V and 0 bases at J, with 9 bases between the two ends. The CDR3 is made up of 15 amino acids. The method was immunoSEQ multiplex PCR; TCRdb's version includes in-frame clones alone and lacks a portion of them. This table holds roughly 220,000 clones, roughly 84% found once. The sequence was obtained from a woman younger than 45 who had recovered from COVID-19. Material: peripheral blood. This sequence joins TRBV9 and TRBJ1-4; D remains ambiguous. In DNA form, the CDR3 reads TGTGCCAGCAGCGCCCAGGTCGCAACTAATGAAAAACTGTTTTTT. Its protein is CASSAQVATNEKLFF.